This is a list of T cell receptor beta chains from one sample in a study of T cells in Graves' hyperthyroidism and ophthalmopathy. TCRdb re-called the multiplex PCR reads through MiXCR, storing one row per CDR3 protein. The data contain approximately 370,000 distinct CDR3 sequences, around 14% of them singletons. The material sequenced was blood. The receptor source for this set is a woman in her twenties or thirties with Graves' hyperthyroidism. The CDR3 runs from the conserved cysteine through the conserved F or W. The D gene is left open where the match is weak. Where a row states a size, it is once, few, many or the class of an expanded clone; other rows omit it.

j_call: TRBJ2-1; clone_size: many; v_call: TRBV3-1; d_call: TRBD2; cdr3_nt: TGTGCCAGCACCTTAGCGGGAGGTAGCTACAATGAGCAGTTCTTC; cdr3_aa: CASTLAGGSYNEQFF
j_call: TRBJ2-4; clone_size: once; v_call: TRBV28; d_call: -; cdr3_nt: TGTGCCAGCAGTTTAATGGGGGAGGAATCGGCCAAAAACATTCAGTACTTC; cdr3_aa: CASSLMGEESAKNIQYF
j_call: TRBJ2-7; clone_size: few; v_call: TRBV20-1; d_call: -; cdr3_nt: TGCAGTGCCCCGCTAGCCCAATACGAGCAGTACTTC; cdr3_aa: CSAPLAQYEQYF
j_call: TRBJ2-7; clone_size: many; v_call: TRBV18; d_call: -; cdr3_nt: TGTGCCAGCTCACCCGGGACGGCCAGAGTCCACGAGCAGTACTTC; cdr3_aa: CASSPGTARVHEQYF
j_call: TRBJ2-3; clone_size: -; v_call: TRBV29-1; d_call: TRBD2; cdr3_nt: TGCAGCGTTGGTCTAGCGGGGAGTGGAGATACGCAGTATTTT; cdr3_aa: CSVGLAGSGDTQYF
j_call: TRBJ1-4; clone_size: few; v_call: TRBV3-1; d_call: -; cdr3_nt: TGTGCCAGCAGCCAAGGTCTGAGTGAAAAACTGTTTTTT; cdr3_aa: CASSQGLSEKLFF
j_call: TRBJ2-1; clone_size: few; v_call: TRBV27; d_call: -; cdr3_nt: TGTGCCAGCAGTTTGTTCAGGGGAGACAATGAGCAGTCCTTC; cdr3_aa: CASSLFRGDNEQSF
j_call: TRBJ2-5; clone_size: -; v_call: TRBV20-1; d_call: TRBD1; cdr3_nt: TGCAGTGCTAGAGGCGGACAGGGGGGAACCCAAGAGACCCAGTACTTC; cdr3_aa: CSARGGQGGTQETQYF
j_call: TRBJ2-7; clone_size: -; v_call: TRBV28; d_call: TRBD1; cdr3_nt: TGTGCCAGCAGTTTAAGAATTACAGGGGTCGAGCAGTACTTC; cdr3_aa: CASSLRITGVEQYF
j_call: TRBJ2-1; clone_size: many; v_call: TRBV7-2; d_call: TRBD2; cdr3_nt: TGTGCCAGCAGCTTAGCCGAACTAGCGGGAGGGCCAAAGTTCTTC; cdr3_aa: CASSLAELAGGPKFF
j_call: TRBJ2-2; clone_size: -; v_call: TRBV30; d_call: -; cdr3_nt: TGTGCCTGGAGTCGAAAGGGGGGGGCCGGGGAGCTGTTTTTT; cdr3_aa: CAWSRKGGAGELFF
j_call: TRBJ2-7; clone_size: many; v_call: TRBV30; d_call: -; cdr3_nt: TGTGCCTGGAGTGTGGGGGTGGGGGTCTACGAGCAGTACTTC; cdr3_aa: CAWSVGVGVYEQYF
j_call: TRBJ2-5; clone_size: few; v_call: TRBV11-3; d_call: -; cdr3_nt: TGTGCCAGCAGCCTGGCCGACGGAATGGGGGAGACCCAGTACTTC; cdr3_aa: CASSLADGMGETQYF
j_call: TRBJ2-2; clone_size: few; v_call: TRBV20-1; d_call: TRBD2; cdr3_nt: TGCAGTGCTAGAGGACTAGCGGGAGCCTTAACCGGGGAGCTGTTTTTT; cdr3_aa: CSARGLAGALTGELFF
j_call: TRBJ2-4; clone_size: many; v_call: TRBV2; d_call: TRBD1; cdr3_nt: TGTGCCAGCAGTGAACCGGGACAGATAGCCAAAAACATTCAGTACTTC; cdr3_aa: CASSEPGQIAKNIQYF
j_call: TRBJ2-1; clone_size: many; v_call: TRBV7-9; d_call: -; cdr3_nt: TGTGCCAGCAGCGAAACCTCAGGGGACACAGGGCAGTTCTTC; cdr3_aa: CASSETSGDTGQFF
j_call: TRBJ2-1; clone_size: many; v_call: TRBV7-9; d_call: TRBD1; cdr3_nt: TGTGCCAGCAGCCTGGACAGGGGTTCATACAATGAGCAGTTCTTC; cdr3_aa: CASSLDRGSYNEQFF
j_call: TRBJ1-6; clone_size: -; v_call: TRBV28; d_call: -; cdr3_nt: TGTGCCAGCAGTTTAAATCAGGGCCATTCACCCCTCCACTTT; cdr3_aa: CASSLNQGHSPLHF
j_call: TRBJ2-3; clone_size: many; v_call: TRBV18; d_call: -; cdr3_nt: TGTGCCAGCTCACCACCGGGAGATAACTTACAGTATTTT; cdr3_aa: CASSPPGDNLQYF
j_call: TRBJ2-7; clone_size: many; v_call: TRBV5-6; d_call: -; cdr3_nt: TGTGCCAGCACTATCAGGAATCTCTACGAGCAGTACTTC; cdr3_aa: CASTIRNLYEQYF
j_call: TRBJ1-2; clone_size: -; v_call: TRBV19; d_call: -; cdr3_nt: TGTGCCAGTAGTAAGGGGACAACGGCGAACTATGGCTACACCTTC; cdr3_aa: CASSKGTTANYGYTF
j_call: TRBJ2-6; clone_size: -; v_call: TRBV10-3; d_call: -; cdr3_nt: TGTGCCATCAGTGAGACGGATCCGGGCCTAAGCTCTGGGGCCAACGTCCTGACTTTC; cdr3_aa: CAISETDPGLSSGANVLTF
j_call: TRBJ2-2; clone_size: -; v_call: TRBV20-1; d_call: -; cdr3_nt: TGCAGTGCTAGAGATCCACCCGAGCTGTTTTTT; cdr3_aa: CSARDPPELFF
j_call: TRBJ2-3; clone_size: many; v_call: TRBV12-3/TRBV12-4; d_call: -; cdr3_nt: TGTGCCAGCAGTTGGGACTCAGATACGCAGTATTTT; cdr3_aa: CASSWDSDTQYF
j_call: TRBJ1-2; clone_size: few; v_call: TRBV19; d_call: -; cdr3_nt: TGTGCCAGTAGTCATCGCTTGGACAGCGCTAACTATGGCTACACCTTC; cdr3_aa: CASSHRLDSANYGYTF
j_call: TRBJ2-1; clone_size: few; v_call: TRBV3-1; d_call: TRBD1; cdr3_nt: TGTGCCAGCAGCCTAAGGAGAGACAGGGGAATGTTCTTC; cdr3_aa: CASSLRRDRGMFF
j_call: TRBJ2-5; clone_size: many; v_call: TRBV18; d_call: -; cdr3_nt: TGTGCCAGCTCACCGACCCGCGAGACCCAGTACTTC; cdr3_aa: CASSPTRETQYF
j_call: TRBJ1-2; clone_size: few; v_call: TRBV20-1; d_call: -; cdr3_nt: TGCAGTGCTGAGACGGCCCTCTTCCACTATGGCTACACCTTC; cdr3_aa: CSAETALFHYGYTF
j_call: TRBJ2-1; clone_size: -; v_call: TRBV6-1; d_call: TRBD1; cdr3_nt: TGTGCCAGCAGTGAGACGGGGGACAGGAGGGACACGAATGAGCAGTTCTTC; cdr3_aa: CASSETGDRRDTNEQFF
j_call: TRBJ2-7; clone_size: -; v_call: TRBV7-9; d_call: -; cdr3_nt: TGTGCCAGCAGCCCTCGGGCCTTC; cdr3_aa: CASSPRAF
j_call: TRBJ2-7; clone_size: -; v_call: TRBV5-1; d_call: -; cdr3_nt: TGCGCCAGCAGCTTGGTTTCCCCACCGGGGCACGAGCAGTACTTC; cdr3_aa: CASSLVSPPGHEQYF
j_call: TRBJ2-6; clone_size: -; v_call: TRBV2; d_call: -; cdr3_nt: TGTGCCAGCAGTGAAGCGCATGGGCTTGTCCCTGGGGCCAACGTCCTGACTTTC; cdr3_aa: CASSEAHGLVPGANVLTF
j_call: TRBJ1-6; clone_size: -; v_call: TRBV30; d_call: -; cdr3_nt: TGTGCCTGGCGAACAGGGAACGCACCCCTCCACTTT; cdr3_aa: CAWRTGNAPLHF
j_call: TRBJ1-2; clone_size: few; v_call: TRBV20-1; d_call: TRBD1; cdr3_nt: TGCAGTGCTAATTCGGCGACAGGGATAGGTGGCTACACCTTC; cdr3_aa: CSANSATGIGGYTF
j_call: TRBJ2-2; clone_size: -; v_call: TRBV7-9; d_call: TRBD2; cdr3_nt: TGTGCCAGCAGCTTAGGCGGGAGAGAAACCGGGGAGCTGTTTTTT; cdr3_aa: CASSLGGRETGELFF
j_call: TRBJ2-1; clone_size: many; v_call: TRBV6-2/TRBV6-3; d_call: -; cdr3_nt: TGTGCCAGCAGTTACTCGGTTCCCGGGAGTTCCTACAATGAGCAGTTCTTC; cdr3_aa: CASSYSVPGSSYNEQFF
j_call: TRBJ2-5; clone_size: few; v_call: TRBV20-1; d_call: -; cdr3_nt: TGCAGTGCTAGTCATGCAGGGGAGACCCAGTACTTC; cdr3_aa: CSASHAGETQYF
j_call: TRBJ2-1; clone_size: few; v_call: TRBV10-3; d_call: -; cdr3_nt: TGTGCCATCAGTGAGTCGATGGGAACCTCGAACCCAATGGGGCAGTTCTTC; cdr3_aa: CAISESMGTSNPMGQFF
j_call: TRBJ1-5; clone_size: many; v_call: TRBV12-3/TRBV12-4; d_call: -; cdr3_nt: TGTGCCAGCAGTCTGAGGGTCGATCAGCCCCAGCATTTT; cdr3_aa: CASSLRVDQPQHF
j_call: TRBJ2-3; clone_size: few; v_call: TRBV29-1; d_call: -; cdr3_nt: TGCAGCGTCACCTGGGAGAGCACAGATACGCAGTATTTT; cdr3_aa: CSVTWESTDTQYF
j_call: TRBJ1-1; clone_size: many; v_call: TRBV5-5; d_call: -; cdr3_nt: TGTGCCAGCAGTAGAAGATACACCCAGAACACTGAAGCTTTCTTT; cdr3_aa: CASSRRYTQNTEAFF
j_call: TRBJ1-2; clone_size: -; v_call: TRBV5-5; d_call: -; cdr3_nt: TGTGCCAGCAGCTTGGGTTTGGCCCTCTATGGCTACACCTTC; cdr3_aa: CASSLGLALYGYTF
j_call: TRBJ1-2; clone_size: -; v_call: TRBV29-1; d_call: -; cdr3_nt: TGCAGCGTGGACCCGACAGGTTTCAACTATGGCTACACCTTC; cdr3_aa: CSVDPTGFNYGYTF
j_call: TRBJ2-5; clone_size: many; v_call: TRBV24-1; d_call: -; cdr3_nt: TGTGCCACCAGTGACAGGACAGCGGGGGAGACCCAGTACTTC; cdr3_aa: CATSDRTAGETQYF
j_call: TRBJ2-5; clone_size: many; v_call: TRBV6-2/TRBV6-3; d_call: TRBD2; cdr3_nt: TGTGCCAGCACCCTAGCGGGACAAGAGACCCAGTACTTC; cdr3_aa: CASTLAGQETQYF
j_call: TRBJ1-5; clone_size: many; v_call: TRBV7-8; d_call: TRBD1; cdr3_nt: TGTGCCAGCAGCTTAAGGGACAGTATGGGGAATCAGCCCCAGCATTTT; cdr3_aa: CASSLRDSMGNQPQHF
j_call: TRBJ1-2; clone_size: -; v_call: TRBV20-1; d_call: -; cdr3_nt: TGCAGTGCCTATCGGGGGGCTGATGGCTACACCTTC; cdr3_aa: CSAYRGADGYTF
j_call: TRBJ2-1; clone_size: many; v_call: TRBV12-3/TRBV12-4; d_call: TRBD2; cdr3_nt: TGTGCCAGCAGTTTAGCAGACGGGACTAGGGGTGAGCAGTTCTTC; cdr3_aa: CASSLADGTRGEQFF
j_call: TRBJ2-3; clone_size: many; v_call: TRBV12-5; d_call: TRBD1; cdr3_nt: TGTGCTAGTGCCTTGGACAGGAGCACAGATACGCAGTATTTT; cdr3_aa: CASALDRSTDTQYF
j_call: TRBJ2-3; clone_size: -; v_call: TRBV4-2; d_call: TRBD2; cdr3_nt: TGTGCCAGCAGCCAAGGACTAGCGGGAGGGCCTAGCACAGATACGCAGTATTTT; cdr3_aa: CASSQGLAGGPSTDTQYF
j_call: TRBJ2-5; clone_size: many; v_call: TRBV6-5; d_call: -; cdr3_nt: TGTGCCAGCAGTTACGGGGGACACCAAGAGACCCAGTACTTC; cdr3_aa: CASSYGGHQETQYF
j_call: TRBJ2-7; clone_size: few; v_call: TRBV2; d_call: -; cdr3_nt: TGTGCCAGCAGTCGTGAGGGGCGCTGGGCTTACGAGCAGTACTTC; cdr3_aa: CASSREGRWAYEQYF
j_call: TRBJ1-5; clone_size: many; v_call: TRBV20-1; d_call: TRBD1; cdr3_nt: TGCAGTGCTAGAGACGGACAGGGGAATCAGCCCCAGCATTTT; cdr3_aa: CSARDGQGNQPQHF
j_call: TRBJ2-7; clone_size: -; v_call: TRBV27; d_call: TRBD2; cdr3_nt: TGTGCCAGCAGTTTACGGGGGGTGAGCTCCTACGAGCAGTACTTC; cdr3_aa: CASSLRGVSSYEQYF
j_call: TRBJ2-1; clone_size: many; v_call: TRBV28; d_call: TRBD1; cdr3_nt: TGTGCCAGCAGCCCGTGGGGGACAGGGGAGTACAATGAGCAGTTCTTC; cdr3_aa: CASSPWGTGEYNEQFF
j_call: TRBJ2-3; clone_size: many; v_call: TRBV27; d_call: TRBD2; cdr3_nt: TGTGCCAGCAGTTCCAACGGACTAGCGGACACAGATACGCAGTATTTT; cdr3_aa: CASSSNGLADTDTQYF